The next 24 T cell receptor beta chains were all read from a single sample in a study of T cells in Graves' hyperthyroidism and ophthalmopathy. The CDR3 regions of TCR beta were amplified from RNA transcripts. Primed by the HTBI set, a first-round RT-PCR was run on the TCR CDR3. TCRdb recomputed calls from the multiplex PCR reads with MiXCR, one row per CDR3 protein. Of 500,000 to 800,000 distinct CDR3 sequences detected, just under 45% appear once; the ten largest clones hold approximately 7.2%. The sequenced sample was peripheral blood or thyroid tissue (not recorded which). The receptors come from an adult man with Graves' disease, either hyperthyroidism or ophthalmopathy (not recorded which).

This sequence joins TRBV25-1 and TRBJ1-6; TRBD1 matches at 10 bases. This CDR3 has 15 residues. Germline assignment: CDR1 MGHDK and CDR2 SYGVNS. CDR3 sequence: CAKPGQGLYNSPLHF. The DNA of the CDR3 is TGTGCTAAGCCGGGACAGGGGCTCTATAATTCACCCCTCCACTTT.

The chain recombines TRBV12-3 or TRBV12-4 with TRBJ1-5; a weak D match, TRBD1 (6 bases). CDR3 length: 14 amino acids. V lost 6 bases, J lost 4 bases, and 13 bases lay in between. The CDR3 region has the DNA TGTGCCAGCAGGGCTGGGACACCAAATCAGCCCCAGCATTTT. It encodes CASRAGTPNQPQHF.

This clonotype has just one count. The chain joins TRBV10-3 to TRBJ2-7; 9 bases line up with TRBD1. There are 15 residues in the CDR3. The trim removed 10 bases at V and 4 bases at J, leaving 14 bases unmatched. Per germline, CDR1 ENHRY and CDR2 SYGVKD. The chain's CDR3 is CASTAADRGVYEQYF. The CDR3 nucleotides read TGTGCCAGCACAGCCGCGGACAGGGGAGTATACGAGCAGTACTTC.

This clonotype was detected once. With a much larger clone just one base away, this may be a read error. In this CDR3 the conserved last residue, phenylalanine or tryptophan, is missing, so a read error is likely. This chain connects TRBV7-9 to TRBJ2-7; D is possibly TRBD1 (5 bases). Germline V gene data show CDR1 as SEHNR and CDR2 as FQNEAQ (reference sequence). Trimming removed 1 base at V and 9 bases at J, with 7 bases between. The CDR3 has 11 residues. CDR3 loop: CASSLGTRQYS. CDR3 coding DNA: TGTGCCAGCAGCTTAGGGACACGGCAGTACTCC.

In DNA, the CDR3 is TGTGCCAGCAGGACGGGGAGGGCGGACACCGGGGAGCTGTTTTTT. Amino acids: CASRTGRADTGELFF. V gene TRBV7-2 combines with J gene TRBJ2-2; TRBD2 matches at 7 bases. Germline CDR1 SGHTA, CDR2 FQGNSA. The CDR3 totals 15 residues. V gave up 6 bases and J gave up 3 bases; unmatched junction bases: 7.

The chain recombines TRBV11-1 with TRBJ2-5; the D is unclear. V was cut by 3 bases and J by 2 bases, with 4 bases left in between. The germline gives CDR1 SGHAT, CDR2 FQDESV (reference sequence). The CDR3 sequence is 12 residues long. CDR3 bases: TGTGCCAGCAGCTTCACGCAAGAGACCCAGTACTTC. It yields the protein CASSFTQETQYF.

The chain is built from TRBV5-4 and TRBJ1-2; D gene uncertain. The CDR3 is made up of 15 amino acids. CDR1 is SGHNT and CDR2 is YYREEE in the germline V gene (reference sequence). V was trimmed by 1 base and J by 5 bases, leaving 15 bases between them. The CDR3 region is CASSLLLGTWYGYTF. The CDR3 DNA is TGTGCCAGCAGCTTGCTTCTGGGTACATGGTATGGCTACACCTTC.

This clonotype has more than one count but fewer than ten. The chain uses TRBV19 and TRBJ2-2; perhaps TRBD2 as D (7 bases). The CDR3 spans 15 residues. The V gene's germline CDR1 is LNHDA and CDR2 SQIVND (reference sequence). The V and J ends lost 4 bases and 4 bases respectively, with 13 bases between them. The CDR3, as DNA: TGTGCCAGTAGTAGGATTGCGGGGGCCACCGGGGAGCTGTTTTTT. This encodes CASSRIAGATGELFF.

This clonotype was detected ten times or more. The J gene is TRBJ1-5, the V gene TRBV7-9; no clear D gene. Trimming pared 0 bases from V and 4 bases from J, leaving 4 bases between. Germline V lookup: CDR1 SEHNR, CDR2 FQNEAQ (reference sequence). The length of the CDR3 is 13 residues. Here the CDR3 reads CASSLADNQPQHF. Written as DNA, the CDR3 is TGTGCCAGCAGCTTAGCAGATAATCAGCCCCAGCATTTT.

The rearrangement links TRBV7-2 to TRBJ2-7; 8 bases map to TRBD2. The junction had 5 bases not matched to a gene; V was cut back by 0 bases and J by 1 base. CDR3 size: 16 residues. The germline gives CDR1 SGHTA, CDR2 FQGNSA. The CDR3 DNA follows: TGTGCCAGCAGCTTAGCAAGAGCGGGGGCGTCCTACGAGCAGTACTTC. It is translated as CASSLARAGASYEQYF.

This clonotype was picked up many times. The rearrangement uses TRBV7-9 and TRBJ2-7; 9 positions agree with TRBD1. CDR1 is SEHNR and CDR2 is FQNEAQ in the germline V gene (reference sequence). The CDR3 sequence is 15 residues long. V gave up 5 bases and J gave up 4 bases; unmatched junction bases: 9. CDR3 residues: CASSNPGTGTYEQYF. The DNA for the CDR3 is TGTGCCAGCAGCAATCCCGGGACAGGGACGTACGAGCAGTACTTC.

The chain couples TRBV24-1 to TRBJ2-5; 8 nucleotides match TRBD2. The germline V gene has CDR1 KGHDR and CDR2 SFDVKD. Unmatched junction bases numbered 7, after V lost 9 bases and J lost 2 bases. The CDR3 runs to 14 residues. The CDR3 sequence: CATSWAGGQETQYF. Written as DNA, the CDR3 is TGTGCCACCTCCTGGGCGGGAGGTCAAGAGACCCAGTACTTC.

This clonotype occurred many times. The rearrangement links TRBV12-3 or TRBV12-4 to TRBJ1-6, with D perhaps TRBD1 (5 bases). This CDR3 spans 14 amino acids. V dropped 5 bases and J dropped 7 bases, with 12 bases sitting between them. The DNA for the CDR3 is TGTGCCAGCAGTCCCGGGACCTTCAATTCACCCCTCCACTTT. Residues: CASSPGTFNSPLHF.

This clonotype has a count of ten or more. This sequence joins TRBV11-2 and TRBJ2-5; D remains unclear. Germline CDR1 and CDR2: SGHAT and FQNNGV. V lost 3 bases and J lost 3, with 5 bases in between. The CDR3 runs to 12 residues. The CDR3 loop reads CASSFGEETQYF. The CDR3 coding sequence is TGTGCCAGCAGCTTTGGGGAAGAGACCCAGTACTTC.

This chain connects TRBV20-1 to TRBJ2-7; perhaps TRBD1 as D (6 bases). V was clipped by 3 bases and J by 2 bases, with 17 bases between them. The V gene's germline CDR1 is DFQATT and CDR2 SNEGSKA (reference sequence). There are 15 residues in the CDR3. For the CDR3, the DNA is TGCAGTGCTAGTTTAACCGGGACAACCGCCTACGAGCAGTACTTC. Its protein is CSASLTGTTAYEQYF.

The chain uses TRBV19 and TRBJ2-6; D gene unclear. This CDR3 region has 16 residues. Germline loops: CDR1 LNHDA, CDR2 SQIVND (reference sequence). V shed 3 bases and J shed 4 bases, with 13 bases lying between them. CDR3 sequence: CASSIRPRQGANVLTF. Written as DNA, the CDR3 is TGTGCCAGTAGTATTAGGCCTCGACAAGGGGCCAACGTCCTGACTTTC. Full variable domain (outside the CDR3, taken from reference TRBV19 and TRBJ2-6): DGGITQSPKYLFRKEGQNVTLSCEQNLNHDAMYWYRQDPGQGLRLIYYSQIVNDFQKGDIAEGYSVSREKKESFPLTVTSAQKNPTAFYLCASSIRPRQGANVLTFGAGSRLTVL.

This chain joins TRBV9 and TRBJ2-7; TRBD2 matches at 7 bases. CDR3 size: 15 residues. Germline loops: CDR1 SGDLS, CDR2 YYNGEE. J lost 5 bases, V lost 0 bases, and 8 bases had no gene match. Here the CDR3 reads CASSVGGGPRDEQYF. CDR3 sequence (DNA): TGTGCCAGCAGCGTAGGCGGGGGTCCCCGGGACGAGCAGTACTTC.

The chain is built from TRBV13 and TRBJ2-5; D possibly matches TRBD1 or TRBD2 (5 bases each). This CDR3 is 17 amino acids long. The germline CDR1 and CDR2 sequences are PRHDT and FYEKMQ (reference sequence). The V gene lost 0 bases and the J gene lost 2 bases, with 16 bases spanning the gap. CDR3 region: CASSLGPGRELQETQYF. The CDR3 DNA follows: TGTGCCAGCAGCTTAGGCCCGGGCAGGGAGTTGCAAGAGACCCAGTACTTC.

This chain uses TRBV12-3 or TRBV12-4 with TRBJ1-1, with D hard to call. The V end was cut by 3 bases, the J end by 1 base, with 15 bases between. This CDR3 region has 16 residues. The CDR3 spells CASSFVRTGWNTEAFF. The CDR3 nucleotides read TGTGCCAGCAGTTTCGTCCGGACGGGGTGGAACACTGAAGCTTTCTTT.

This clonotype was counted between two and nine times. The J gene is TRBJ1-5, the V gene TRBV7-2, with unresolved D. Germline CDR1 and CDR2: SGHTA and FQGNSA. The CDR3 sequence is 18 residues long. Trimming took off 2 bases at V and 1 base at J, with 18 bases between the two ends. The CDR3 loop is CASSLKWTGPGSNQPQHF. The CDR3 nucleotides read TGTGCCAGCAGCTTAAAGTGGACCGGGCCGGGGAGCAATCAGCCCCAGCATTTT.

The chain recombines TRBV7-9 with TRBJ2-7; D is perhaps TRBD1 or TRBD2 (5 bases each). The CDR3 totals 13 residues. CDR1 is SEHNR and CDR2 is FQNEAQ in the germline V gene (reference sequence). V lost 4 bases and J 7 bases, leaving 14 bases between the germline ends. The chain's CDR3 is CASSYSGTGEQYF. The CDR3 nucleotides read TGTGCCAGCAGCTACTCCGGGACGGGGGAGCAGTACTTC.

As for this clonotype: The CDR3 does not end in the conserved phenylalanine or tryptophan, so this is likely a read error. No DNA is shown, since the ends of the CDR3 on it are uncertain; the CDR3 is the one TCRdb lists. This chain's CDR3 is CASSPLMT. V is TRBV7-2 and J is TRBJ2-1. The V gene's germline CDR1 is SGHTA and CDR2 FQGNSA. The CDR3 is 8 amino acids in total, end residues counted.

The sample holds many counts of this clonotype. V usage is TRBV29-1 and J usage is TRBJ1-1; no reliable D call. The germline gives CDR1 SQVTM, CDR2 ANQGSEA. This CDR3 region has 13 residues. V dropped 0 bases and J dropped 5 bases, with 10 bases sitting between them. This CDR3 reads CSVEDWGYTEAFF. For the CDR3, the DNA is TGCAGCGTTGAAGATTGGGGTTATACTGAAGCTTTCTTT.

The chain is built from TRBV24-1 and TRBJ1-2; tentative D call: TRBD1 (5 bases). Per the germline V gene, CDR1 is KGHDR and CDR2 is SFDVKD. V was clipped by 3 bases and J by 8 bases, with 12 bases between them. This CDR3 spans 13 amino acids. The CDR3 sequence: CATSDPGGDGYTF. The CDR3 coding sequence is TGTGCCACCAGTGATCCCGGGGGAGACGGCTACACCTTC.